The 10 T cell receptor beta chains below come from one sample, sequenced in a study of blood T cell repertoires in COVID-19. The repertoire was sequenced with immunoSEQ multiplex PCR; TCRdb's copy has only in-frame clones and lacks some. The sample shows over 200,000 clones, around 84% of them seen only once. The sequenced sample was peripheral blood. Receptor source: a woman of 80 years or more with active or convalescent COVID-19.

This clone was seen only a few times. This rearrangement joins TRBV18 to TRBJ1-2; maybe TRBD1 (6 bases). The CDR3 consists of 14 residues. Germline-derived CDR1 and CDR2 are KGHSH and LQKENI. V was cut by 2 bases and J by 4 bases, with 11 bases left in between. The CDR3 DNA sequence: TGTGCCAGCTCACCAGCAGGGGCCAGCTATGGCTACACCTTC. It translates to CASSPAGASYGYTF. The whole variable domain, remainder taken from reference TRBV18 and TRBJ1-2, is NAGVMQNPRHLVRRRGQEARLRCSPMKGHSHVYWYRQLPEEGLKFMVYLQKENIIDESGMPKERFSAEFPKEGPSILRIQQVVRGDSAAYFCASSPAGASYGYTFGSGTRLTVV.

V and J are TRBV5-6 and TRBJ1-6; D not certain. The germline V gene has CDR1 SGHDT and CDR2 YYEEEE. The CDR3 is 17 residues long. V was trimmed by 4 bases and J by 0 bases, leaving 14 bases between them. The chain's CDR3 is CASSHPGLSSYNSPLHF. Here the CDR3 DNA reads TGTGCCAGCAGCCACCCGGGATTAAGCTCCTATAATTCACCCCTCCACTTT.

V gene TRBV6-2 or TRBV6-3 combines with J gene TRBJ2-1; TRBD2 agrees at 14 bases. CDR1 and CDR2 (germline): MNHEY, SVGEGT. J was trimmed by 10 bases and V by 5 bases; bases with no gene match: 16. This CDR3 has 18 amino acids. The CDR3, as DNA: TGTGCCAGCAGTGCGCACACTTTGGGACTAGCGGGAGTCGGCGAGCAGTTCTTC. Its translation is CASSAHTLGLAGVGEQFF.

The J gene is TRBJ2-1, the V gene TRBV25-1, with TRBD2 matching 8 bases. V was clipped by 4 bases and J by 4 bases; unmatched bases: 3. CDR1 is MGHDK, CDR2 SYGVNS, per germline. This CDR3 spans 14 amino acids. CDR3 amino acids: CASSVTSGYNEQFF. The CDR3 DNA is TGTGCCAGCAGTGTAACTAGCGGTTACAATGAGCAGTTCTTC.

This sequence joins TRBV7-9 and TRBJ2-7; 10 positions agree with TRBD1. V trimming: 5 bases; J trimming: 7 bases; junction bases outside the gene matches: 11. Germline CDR1 reads SEHNR; CDR2 reads FQNEAQ (reference sequence). The CDR3 length is 15 residues. CDR3 loop: CASSARPGQGSEQYF. CDR3 nucleotide sequence: TGTGCCAGCAGCGCCCGGCCGGGACAGGGGTCAGAGCAGTACTTC.

J is TRBJ1-2 and V is TRBV24-1; a weak D match, TRBD1 (5 bases). CDR1 and CDR2 (germline): KGHDR, SFDVKD. The CDR3 loop spans 13 amino acids. V was cut by 4 bases and J by 6 bases, with 11 bases left in between. Here the CDR3 reads CATSDPGGNGYTF. The CDR3 DNA follows: TGTGCCACCAGTGACCCTGGGGGGAATGGCTACACCTTC.

This clone turned up a few times. This chain links TRBV30 with TRBJ1-4; maybe TRBD1 (6 bases). The V and J ends lost 2 bases and 8 bases respectively, with 18 bases between them. This CDR3 has 15 residues. The germline gives CDR1 GTSNPN, CDR2 SVGIG (reference sequence). The CDR3, as DNA: TGTGCCTGGAGTCCGACGGGGGGCATAGACGAAAAACTGTTTTTT. Its translation is CAWSPTGGIDEKLFF.

The chain employs TRBV6-1 and TRBJ1-5; 12 nucleotides match TRBD1. This CDR3 is built from 16 residues. Germline values: CDR1 MNHNS, CDR2 SASEGT. J was trimmed by 8 bases and V by 4 bases; bases with no gene match: 9. The CDR3 DNA sequence: TGTGCCAGCAGTGGCTCGGGACAGGGGGCTTTAGAGCCCCAGCATTTT. Its translation is CASSGSGQGALEPQHF.

This clone has just one count. Here the CDR3 reads CASSPPGGSLTPPQHF. CDR3 nucleotides: TGTGCCAGCTCACCCCCAGGGGGATCCTTGACTCCGCCCCAGCATTTT. This chain links TRBV18 with TRBJ1-5; TRBD1 matches at 7 bases. J was trimmed by 9 bases and V by 3 bases; bases with no gene match: 14. Germline CDR1 and CDR2: KGHSH and LQKENI. This CDR3 has 16 residues.

J is TRBJ1-4 and V is TRBV12-3 or TRBV12-4, with D unresolved. V was clipped by 4 bases and J by 10 bases, with 10 bases between them. This CDR3 comprises 12 residues. CDR3: CASSSNSRKLFF. CDR3 bases: TGTGCCAGCAGTTCGAACAGCAGAAAACTGTTTTTT.